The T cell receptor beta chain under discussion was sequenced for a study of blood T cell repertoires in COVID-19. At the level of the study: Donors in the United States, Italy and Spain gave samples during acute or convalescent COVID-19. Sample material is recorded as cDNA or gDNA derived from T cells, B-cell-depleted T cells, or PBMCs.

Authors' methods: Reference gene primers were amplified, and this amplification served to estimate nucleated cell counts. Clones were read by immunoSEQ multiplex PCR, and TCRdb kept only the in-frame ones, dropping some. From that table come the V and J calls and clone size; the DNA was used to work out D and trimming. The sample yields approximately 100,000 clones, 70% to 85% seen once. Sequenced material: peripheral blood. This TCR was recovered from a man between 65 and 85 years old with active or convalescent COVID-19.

CDR3 DNA sequence: TGCGCCAGCAGCTTGGGGCCAACCTACAATGAGCAGTTCTTC. Amino acids: CASSLGPTYNEQFF. The chain is built from TRBV5-1 and TRBJ2-1, with D unclear. Trimming cost V 0 bases and J 2 bases, with 6 bases left between them. This CDR3 region has 14 residues. Germline CDR1 and CDR2: SGHRS and YFSETQ.